The 7 T cell receptor beta chains below come from one sample, sequenced in a study of cytomegalovirus exposure and HLA in healthy donors. 13 Jbeta primers and 60 Vbeta primers were used for the PCR. This table comes from immunoSEQ multiplex PCR, and its TCRdb copy is limited to in-frame clones, with some not included. Of tens of thousands of clones listed, roughly 77% are singletons. The sample comprised PBMCs. These receptors were taken from a woman between 35 and 50 years old in good health and CMV-seropositive.

This clone has more than one count but fewer than ten. The chain is built from TRBV6-1 and TRBJ1-2, with 7 positions matching TRBD1. Trimming took 2 bases from V and 2 from J; bases not matched to a gene: 5. Germline V gives CDR1 MNHNS, CDR2 SASEGT. The CDR3 length is 15 residues. Here the CDR3 DNA reads TGTGCCAGCAGTGAAACGGGACAGCCAAACTATGGCTACACCTTC. Translation gives CASSETGQPNYGYTF.

The CDR3 DNA follows: TGCAGCGTAGGACAGGGGGACAATCAGCCCCAGCATTTT. This translates into CSVGQGDNQPQHF. The chain uses TRBV29-1 and TRBJ1-5; 10 bases match TRBD1. Germline V gene lookup returns CDR1 SQVTM and CDR2 ANQGSEA. The CDR3 contains 13 residues. Losses at the gene ends were 6 bases for V and 3 bases for J; bases not matched to a gene: 2.

The genes are TRBV30 and TRBJ1-4; TRBD1 matches at 9 bases. With 3 bases clipped from V and 7 bases from J, the junction kept 12 bases outside the gene matches. Germline-derived CDR1 and CDR2 are GTSNPN and SVGIG (reference sequence). The CDR3 is made up of 16 amino acids. The CDR3 loop is CAWRSDRDRDSEKLFF. CDR3 nucleotide sequence: TGTGCCTGGAGATCGGACCGGGACAGGGATAGTGAAAAACTGTTTTTT.

This chain connects TRBV30 to TRBJ2-5, with 13 bases fitting TRBD2. There are 16 residues in the CDR3. The V gene's germline CDR1 is GTSNPN and CDR2 SVGIG (reference sequence). The junction had 14 bases not matched to a gene; V was cut back by 4 bases and J by 9 bases. The DNA for the CDR3 is TGTGCCTGGACCCCGGGACTAGCGGGGCTTCGCGGTGCCCAGTACTTC. Protein product: CAWTPGLAGLRGAQYF.

CDR3: CASSSWTGRQNEQFF. In nucleotides, the CDR3 is TGTGCCAGCAGTTCCTGGACAGGGAGACAGAATGAGCAGTTCTTC. The J gene is TRBJ2-1, the V gene TRBV6-1; 8 nucleotides agree with TRBD1. CDR1 is MNHNS, CDR2 SASEGT, per germline. J was trimmed by 7 bases and V by 5 bases; bases with no gene match: 10. This CDR3 has 15 amino acids.

This clone has more than one count but fewer than ten. V is TRBV10-1 and J is TRBJ2-5, with D possibly matching TRBD1 (6 bases). This CDR3 is 14 amino acids long. Germline CDR1 is WNHNN and CDR2 is SYGVQD (reference sequence). Trimming took off 2 bases at V and 4 bases at J, with 11 bases between the two ends. The CDR3 spells CASSEGQSPETQYF. The DNA of the CDR3 is TGCGCCAGCAGTGAGGGACAGTCTCCAGAGACCCAGTACTTC.

To note about this clone: The junction shows a germline mismatch at one end, possibly a read error. The rearrangement links TRBV29-1 to TRBJ2-3; TRBD1 agrees at 9 bases. This CDR3 spans 10 amino acids. Germline CDR1 reads SQVTM; CDR2 reads ANQGSEA. The CDR3 reads CSVEQQGANF. The CDR3 bases are TGCAGCGTTGAACAACAGGGGGCGAATTTT.